The clone carrying this TCR beta chain was found a few times. The antigen is unknown. This CDR3 spans 14 amino acids. V lost 0 bases and J lost 7, with 10 bases in between. From germline, CDR1 is LNHNV and CDR2 YYDKDF (reference sequence). The source of the sample is a study of T-cell memory formation after mild COVID-19. Study-level results: Memory sampled before infection contained some responding clones, suggesting cross-reactive memory joined. Clones shrinking between day 15 and 85 showed a balanced CD4/CD8 split, and those that grew later tilted toward CD4+.

5'RACE, which relied on constant-segment primers, yielded TCR alpha and TCR beta cDNA libraries carrying sample barcodes and UMIs. In TCRdb, the 5' RACE reads were re-called with MiXCR into one record per CDR3 protein. The sample contains fewer than 550,000 distinct CDR3 sequences, around 18% of which appear only once. This receptor was obtained from an adult woman who had mild COVID-19 (a few samples of this study predate the infection). Cell type and time point are not known. The rearrangement joins TRBV15 to TRBJ2-1, with D possibly TRBD2 on 5 matching bases. Sequences were obtained from PBMCs or a T cell subset sorted from them (not recorded which). CDR3 region: CATSRDREINEQFF. The CDR3 DNA sequence: TGTGCCACCAGCAGAGATCGGGAAATTAATGAGCAGTTCTTC.